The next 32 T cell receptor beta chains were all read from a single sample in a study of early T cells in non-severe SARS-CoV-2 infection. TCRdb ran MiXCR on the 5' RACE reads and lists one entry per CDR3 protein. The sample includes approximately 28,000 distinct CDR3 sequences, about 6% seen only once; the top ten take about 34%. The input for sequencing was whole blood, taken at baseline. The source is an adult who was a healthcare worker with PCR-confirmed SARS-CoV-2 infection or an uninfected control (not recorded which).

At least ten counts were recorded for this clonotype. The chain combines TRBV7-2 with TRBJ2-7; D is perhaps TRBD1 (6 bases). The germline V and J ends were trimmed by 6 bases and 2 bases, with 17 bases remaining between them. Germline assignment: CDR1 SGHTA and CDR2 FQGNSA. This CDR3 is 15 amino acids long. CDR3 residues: CASSYTAGDAYEQYF. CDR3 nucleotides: TGTGCCAGCAGTTACACGGCAGGGGATGCCTACGAGCAGTACTTC.

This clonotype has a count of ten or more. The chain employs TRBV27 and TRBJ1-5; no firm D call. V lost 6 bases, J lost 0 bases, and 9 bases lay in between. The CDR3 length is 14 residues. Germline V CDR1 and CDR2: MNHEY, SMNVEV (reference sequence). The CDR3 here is CASRSGYSNQPQHF. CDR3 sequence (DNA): TGTGCCAGCAGATCAGGTTATAGCAATCAGCCCCAGCATTTT.

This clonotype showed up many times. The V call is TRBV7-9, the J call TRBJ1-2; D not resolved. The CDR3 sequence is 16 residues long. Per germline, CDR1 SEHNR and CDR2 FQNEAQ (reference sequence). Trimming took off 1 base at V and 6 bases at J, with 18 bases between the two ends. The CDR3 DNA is TGTGCCAGCAGCTTAGAGGTCGGCAGCTATACCCATGGCTACACCTTC. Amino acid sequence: CASSLEVGSYTHGYTF.

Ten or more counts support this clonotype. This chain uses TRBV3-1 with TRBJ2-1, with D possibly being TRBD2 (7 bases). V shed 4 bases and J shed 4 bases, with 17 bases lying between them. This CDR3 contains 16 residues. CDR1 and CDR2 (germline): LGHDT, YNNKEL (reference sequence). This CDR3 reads CASSLAGAGAYNEQFF. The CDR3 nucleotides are TGTGCCAGCAGCCTTGCGGGGGCGGGAGCGTACAATGAGCAGTTCTTC.

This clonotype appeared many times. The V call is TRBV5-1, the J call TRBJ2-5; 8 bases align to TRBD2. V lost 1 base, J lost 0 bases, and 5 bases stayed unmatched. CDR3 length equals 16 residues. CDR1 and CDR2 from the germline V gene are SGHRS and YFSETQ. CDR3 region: CASSLNSGAYQETQYF. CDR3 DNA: TGCGCCAGCAGCTTGAATAGCGGGGCTTACCAAGAGACCCAGTACTTC.

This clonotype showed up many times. The CDR3 region is CASRPPGLAGRGDNEQFF. CDR3 sequence (DNA): TGTGCCAGCAGACCCCCGGGACTAGCAGGGCGGGGTGACAATGAGCAGTTCTTC. The gene calls are TRBV28 and TRBJ2-1; 9 bases are a match to TRBD2. In germline, CDR1 is MDHEN, CDR2 SYDVKM. Germline trimming cut 6 bases from V and 5 bases from J; bases unmatched to any gene: 17. The CDR3 sequence is 18 residues long.

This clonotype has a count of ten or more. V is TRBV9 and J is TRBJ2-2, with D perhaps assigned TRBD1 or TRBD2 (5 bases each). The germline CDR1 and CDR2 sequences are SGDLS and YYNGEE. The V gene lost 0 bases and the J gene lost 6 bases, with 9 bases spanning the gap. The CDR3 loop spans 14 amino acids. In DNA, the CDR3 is TGTGCCAGCAGCGTAGATTTGGGGGCCGGGGAGCTGTTTTTT. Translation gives CASSVDLGAGELFF.

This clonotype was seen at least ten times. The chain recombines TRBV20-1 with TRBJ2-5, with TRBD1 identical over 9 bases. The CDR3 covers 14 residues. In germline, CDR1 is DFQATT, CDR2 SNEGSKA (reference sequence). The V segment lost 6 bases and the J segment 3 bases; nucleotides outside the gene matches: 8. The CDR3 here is CSAPTGTGKETQYF. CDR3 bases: TGCAGTGCCCCAACTGGGACAGGGAAAGAGACCCAGTACTTC.

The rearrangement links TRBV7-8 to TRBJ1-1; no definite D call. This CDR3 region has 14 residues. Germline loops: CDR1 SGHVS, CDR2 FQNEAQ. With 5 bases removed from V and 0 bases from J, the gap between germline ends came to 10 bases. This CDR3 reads CASSKTNMNTEAFF. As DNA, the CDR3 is TGTGCCAGCAGCAAGACAAACATGAACACTGAAGCTTTCTTT.

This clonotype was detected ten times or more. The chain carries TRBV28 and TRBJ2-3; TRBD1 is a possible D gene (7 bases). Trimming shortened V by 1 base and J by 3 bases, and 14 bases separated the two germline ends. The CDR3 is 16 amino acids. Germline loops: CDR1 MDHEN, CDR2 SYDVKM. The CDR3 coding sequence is TGTGCCAGCAGTTTATTGGGGGGACAGTATACAGATACGCAGTATTTT. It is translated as CASSLLGGQYTDTQYF.

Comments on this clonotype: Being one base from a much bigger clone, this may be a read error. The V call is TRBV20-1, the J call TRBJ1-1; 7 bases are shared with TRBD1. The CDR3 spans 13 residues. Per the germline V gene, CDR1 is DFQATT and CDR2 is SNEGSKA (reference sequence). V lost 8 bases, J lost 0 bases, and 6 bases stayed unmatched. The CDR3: CSTTGTVNTEAFF. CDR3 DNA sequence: TGCAGTACTACGGGGACAGTGAACACTGAAGCTTTCTTT.

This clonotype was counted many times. CDR3 sequence (DNA): TGTGCCAGCAGCATTGTGCCAGGCAATGAGCAGTTCTTC. Translation: CASSIVPGNEQFF. The chain is built from TRBV11-2 and TRBJ2-1, with D hard to call. Germline lookup yields CDR1 SGHAT and CDR2 FQNNGV. Trimming cost V 5 bases and J 6 bases, with 11 bases left between them. The CDR3 covers 13 residues. The full variable domain, in which reference TRBV11-2 and TRBJ2-1 provide the parts outside the CDR3, is EAGVAQSPRYKIIEKRQSVAFWCNPISGHATLYWYQQILGQGPKLLIQFQNNGVVDDSQLPKDRFSAERLKGVDSTLKIQPAKLEDSAVYLCASSIVPGNEQFFGPGTRLTVL.

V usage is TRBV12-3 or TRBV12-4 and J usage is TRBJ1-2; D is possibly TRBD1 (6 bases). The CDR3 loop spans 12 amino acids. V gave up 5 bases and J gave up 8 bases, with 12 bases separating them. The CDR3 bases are TGTGCCAGCAGTAACAGGGACTTAGGCTACACCTTC. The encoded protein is CASSNRDLGYTF.

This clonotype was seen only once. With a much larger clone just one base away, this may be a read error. The CDR3: CARSLKGSPDTQYF. CDR3 coding DNA: TGTGCCAGGAGCTTAAAGGGCAGCCCAGATACGCAGTATTTT. This chain joins TRBV7-9 and TRBJ2-3; no firm D call. CDR1 is SEHNR and CDR2 is FQNEAQ in the germline V gene (reference sequence). The CDR3 sequence is 14 residues long.

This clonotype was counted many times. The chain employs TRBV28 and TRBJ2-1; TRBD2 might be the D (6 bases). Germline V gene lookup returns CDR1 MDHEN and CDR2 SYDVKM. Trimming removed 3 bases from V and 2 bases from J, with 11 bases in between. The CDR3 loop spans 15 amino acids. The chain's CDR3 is CASSFGTRPYNEQFF. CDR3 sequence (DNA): TGTGCCAGCAGTTTCGGGACTCGGCCCTACAATGAGCAGTTCTTC.

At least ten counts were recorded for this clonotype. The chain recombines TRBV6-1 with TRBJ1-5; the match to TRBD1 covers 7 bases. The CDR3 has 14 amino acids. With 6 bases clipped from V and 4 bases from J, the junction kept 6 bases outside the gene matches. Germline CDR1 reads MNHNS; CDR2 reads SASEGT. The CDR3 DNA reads TGTGCCAGCAGGCCGACAGGGTTTAATCAGCCCCAGCATTTT. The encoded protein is CASRPTGFNQPQHF.

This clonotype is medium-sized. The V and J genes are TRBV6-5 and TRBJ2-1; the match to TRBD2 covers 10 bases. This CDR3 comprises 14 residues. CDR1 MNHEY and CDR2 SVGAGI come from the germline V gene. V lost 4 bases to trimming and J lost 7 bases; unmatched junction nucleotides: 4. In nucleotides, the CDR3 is TGTGCCAGCAGTTGGACTAGCGGTCCTAATGAGCAGTTCTTC. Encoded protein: CASSWTSGPNEQFF.

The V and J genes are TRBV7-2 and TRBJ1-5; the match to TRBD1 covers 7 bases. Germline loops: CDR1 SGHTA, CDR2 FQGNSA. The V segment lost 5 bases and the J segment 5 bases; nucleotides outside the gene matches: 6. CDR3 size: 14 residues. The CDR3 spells CASSTRGTDQPQHF. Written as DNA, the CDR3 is TGTGCCAGCAGCACACGGGGGACAGATCAGCCCCAGCATTTT. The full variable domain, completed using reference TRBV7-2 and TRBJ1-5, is GAGVSQSPSNKVTEKGKDVELRCDPISGHTALYWYRQSLGQGLEFLIYFQGNSAPDKSGLPSDRFSAERTGGSVSTLTIQRTQQEDSAVYLCASSTRGTDQPQHFGDGTRLSIL.

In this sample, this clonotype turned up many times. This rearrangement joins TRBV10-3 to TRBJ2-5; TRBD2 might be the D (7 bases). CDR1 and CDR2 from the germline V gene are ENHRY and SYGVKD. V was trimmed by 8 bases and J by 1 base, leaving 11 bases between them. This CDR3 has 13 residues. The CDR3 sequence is CAIGRGGQETQYF. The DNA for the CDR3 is TGTGCCATCGGGAGGGGGGGCCAAGAGACCCAGTACTTC.

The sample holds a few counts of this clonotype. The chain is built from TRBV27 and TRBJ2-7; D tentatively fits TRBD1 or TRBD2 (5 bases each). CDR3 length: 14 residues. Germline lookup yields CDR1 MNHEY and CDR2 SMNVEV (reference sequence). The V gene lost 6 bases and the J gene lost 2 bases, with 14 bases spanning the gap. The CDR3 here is CASRPGRITYEQYF. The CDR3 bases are TGTGCCAGCAGGCCGGGACGGATTACCTACGAGCAGTACTTC.

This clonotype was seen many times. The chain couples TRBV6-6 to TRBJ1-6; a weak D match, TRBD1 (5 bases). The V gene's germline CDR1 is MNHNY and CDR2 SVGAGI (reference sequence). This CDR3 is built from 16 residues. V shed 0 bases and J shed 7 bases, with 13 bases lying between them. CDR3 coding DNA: TGTGCCAGCAGTTACTCGGAGGGACGCTCAAATTCACCCCTCCACTTT. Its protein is CASSYSEGRSNSPLHF.

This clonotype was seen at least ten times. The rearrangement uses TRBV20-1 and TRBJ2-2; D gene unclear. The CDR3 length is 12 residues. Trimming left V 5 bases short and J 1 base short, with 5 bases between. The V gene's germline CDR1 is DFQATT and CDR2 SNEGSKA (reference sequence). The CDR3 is CSAQRNTGELFF. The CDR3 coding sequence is TGCAGTGCTCAGCGGAACACCGGGGAGCTGTTTTTT.

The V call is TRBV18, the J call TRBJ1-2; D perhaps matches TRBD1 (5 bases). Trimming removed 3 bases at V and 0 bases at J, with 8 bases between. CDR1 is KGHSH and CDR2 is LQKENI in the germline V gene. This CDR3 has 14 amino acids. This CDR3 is CASSPGTSNYGYTF. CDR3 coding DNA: TGTGCCAGCTCACCTGGGACGTCTAACTATGGCTACACCTTC.

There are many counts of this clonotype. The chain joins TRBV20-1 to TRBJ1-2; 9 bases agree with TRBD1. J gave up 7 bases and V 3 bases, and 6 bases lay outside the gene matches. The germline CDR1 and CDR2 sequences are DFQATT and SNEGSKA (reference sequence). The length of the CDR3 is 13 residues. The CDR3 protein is CSARKTGGGGYTF. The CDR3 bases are TGCAGTGCTAGGAAAACAGGGGGCGGTGGCTACACCTTC.

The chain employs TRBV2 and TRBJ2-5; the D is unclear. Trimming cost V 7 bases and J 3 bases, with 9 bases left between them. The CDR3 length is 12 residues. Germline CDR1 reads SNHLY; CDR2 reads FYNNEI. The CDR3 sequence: CASNVYKETQYF. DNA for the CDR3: TGTGCCAGCAATGTGTATAAAGAGACCCAGTACTTC.

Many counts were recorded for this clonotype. CDR3 sequence reads: CASSSYPGSGRPYEQYF. The CDR3 DNA reads TGTGCCAGCAGCTCCTACCCGGGTAGCGGGAGACCCTACGAGCAGTACTTC. The chain carries TRBV13 and TRBJ2-7; 9 nucleotides line up with TRBD2. This CDR3 spans 17 amino acids. V was pared by 4 bases and J by 2 bases, with 12 bases of the junction left unmatched. Germline lookup yields CDR1 PRHDT and CDR2 FYEKMQ (reference sequence).

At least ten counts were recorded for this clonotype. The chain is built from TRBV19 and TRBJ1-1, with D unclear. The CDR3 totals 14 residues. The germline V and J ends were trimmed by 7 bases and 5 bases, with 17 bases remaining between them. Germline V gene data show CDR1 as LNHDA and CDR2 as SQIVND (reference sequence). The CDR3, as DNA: TGTGCCAGTACCAAGGCCCCGATTGGAACTGAAGCTTTCTTT. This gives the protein CASTKAPIGTEAFF.

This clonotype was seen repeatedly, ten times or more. The chain's CDR3 is CASSLGGAEKLFF. The CDR3 region has the DNA TGTGCCAGCAGCTTAGGAGGGGCTGAAAAACTGTTTTTT. V usage is TRBV7-8 and J usage is TRBJ1-4; weak D call: TRBD1 (5 bases). Germline V gene sequence: CDR1 SGHVS, CDR2 FQNEAQ. This CDR3 has 13 residues. The ends were cut back, 1 base at V and 7 bases at J, with 7 bases in the middle.

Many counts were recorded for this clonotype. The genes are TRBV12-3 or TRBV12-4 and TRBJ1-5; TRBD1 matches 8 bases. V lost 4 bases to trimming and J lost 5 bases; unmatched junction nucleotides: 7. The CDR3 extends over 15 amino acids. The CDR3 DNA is TGTGCCAGCAGTTCGGGGACAGGATACTATCAGCCCCAGCATTTT. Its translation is CASSSGTGYYQPQHF.

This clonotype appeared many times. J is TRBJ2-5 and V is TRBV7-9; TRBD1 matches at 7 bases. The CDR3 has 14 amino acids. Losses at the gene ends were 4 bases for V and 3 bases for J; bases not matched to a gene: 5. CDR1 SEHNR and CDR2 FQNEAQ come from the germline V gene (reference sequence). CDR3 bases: TGTGCCAGCAGCTGGGGGACAGAAAAAGAGACCCAGTACTTC. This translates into CASSWGTEKETQYF.

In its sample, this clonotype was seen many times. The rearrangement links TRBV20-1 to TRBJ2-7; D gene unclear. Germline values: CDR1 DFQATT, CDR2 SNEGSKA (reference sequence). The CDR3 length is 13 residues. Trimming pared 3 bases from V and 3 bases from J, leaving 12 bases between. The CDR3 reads CSASSGEIYEQYF. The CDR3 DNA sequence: TGCAGTGCTAGTTCTGGCGAGATCTACGAGCAGTACTTC.

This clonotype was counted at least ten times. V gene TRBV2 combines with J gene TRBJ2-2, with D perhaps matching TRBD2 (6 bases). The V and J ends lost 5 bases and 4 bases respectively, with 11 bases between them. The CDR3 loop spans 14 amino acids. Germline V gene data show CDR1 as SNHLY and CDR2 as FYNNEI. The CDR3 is CASSKPTSTGELFF. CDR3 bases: TGTGCCAGCAGTAAACCGACTAGCACCGGGGAGCTGTTTTTT.